The TCR beta chain under discussion was sequenced for a study of Graves' ophthalmopathy and Graves' hyperthyroidism. Study background: Pretreatment peripheral blood was obtained at initial diagnosis.

This CDR3 region has 14 residues. Trimming cost V 0 bases and J 4 bases, with 11 bases left between them. Germline V gives CDR1 SGHRS, CDR2 YFSETQ. TCR beta CDR3 regions were amplified from RNA transcripts. HTBI-primed first-round RT-PCR preceded second-round multiplex PCR. One entry per CDR3 protein, called by TCRdb with MiXCR from the multiplex PCR reads. This sample yields 200,000 to 300,000 distinct CDR3 sequences, of which 40% to 50% are seen a single time; 40% to 55% belongs to the top ten. The table lists this clonotype with a few counts. Its matching antigen is unknown. Findings and caveats of the study: Detected in blood as well were most expanded thyroid clonotypes with frequency above 0.001.

Source material: peripheral blood. V and J are TRBV5-1 and TRBJ2-7; TRBD1 is a possible D gene (6 bases). The source is an adult man with Graves' ophthalmopathy. CDR3 bases: TGCGCCAGCAGCTTGGTGCACAGGGATTACGAGCAGTACTTC. It is translated as CASSLVHRDYEQYF. Full variable domain (outside the CDR3, taken from reference TRBV5-1 and TRBJ2-7): KAGVTQTPRYLIKTRGQQVTLSCSPISGHRSVSWYQQTPGQGLQFLFEYFSETQRNKGNFPGRFSGRQFSNSRSEMNVSTLELGDSALYLCASSLVHRDYEQYFGPGTRLTVT.